What follows describes a single TCR beta chain. The antigen is not known. The data stem from a study of T cell responses to AZD1222 COVID-19 vaccine. General observations from the study: Sampled repertoires all dated from after the peak T cell response. Vaccine-associated CD4 TCRs ranged over spike, dominating at 160-218 and 743-854. Breadth and depth of Spike-specific TCRs rose after two AZD1222 doses. Females outnumbered males among donors, who were mostly white British; clonal diversity was possibly underestimated.

Trimming left V 5 bases short and J 0 bases short, with 6 bases between. The CDR3 consists of 13 residues. CDR1 and CDR2 from the germline V gene are SGHTA and FQGNSA. Produced via immunoSEQ multiplex PCR; TCRdb's table is partial and in-frame only. The repertoire holds 200,000 or so clones, with over 85% as singletons. The sequence came from an adult who received the AZD1222 COVID-19 vaccine. Sequenced here: peripheral blood, sampled 28 days after the second AZD1222 dose. The chain joins TRBV7-2 to TRBJ2-3; the D gene is possibly TRBD2 (5 bases). CDR3 loop: CASSRTSTDTQYF. As DNA, the CDR3 is TGTGCCAGCAGCCGGACTAGCACAGATACGCAGTATTTT.